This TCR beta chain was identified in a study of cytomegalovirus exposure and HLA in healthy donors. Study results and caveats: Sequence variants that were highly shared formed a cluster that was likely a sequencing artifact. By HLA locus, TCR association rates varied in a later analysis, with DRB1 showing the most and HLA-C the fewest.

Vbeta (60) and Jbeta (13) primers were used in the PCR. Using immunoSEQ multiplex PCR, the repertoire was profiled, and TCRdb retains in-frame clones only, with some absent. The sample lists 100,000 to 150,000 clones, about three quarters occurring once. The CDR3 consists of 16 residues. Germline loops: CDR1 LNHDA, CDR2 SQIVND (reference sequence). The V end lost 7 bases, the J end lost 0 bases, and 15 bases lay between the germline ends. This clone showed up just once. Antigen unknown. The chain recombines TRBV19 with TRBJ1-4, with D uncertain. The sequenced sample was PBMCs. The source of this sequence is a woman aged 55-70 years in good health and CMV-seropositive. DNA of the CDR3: TGTGCCAGTAAAGTCGAATTGGCTGCAACTAATGAAAAACTGTTTTTT. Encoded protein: CASKVELAATNEKLFF.